This entry concerns a single TCR beta chain. This clonotype appeared a few times. The antigen it binds to is not known. Per-base quality was not reported, and no clone a single base away is much larger than it. The data stem from a study of CD8 T cells in ankylosing spondylitis (dated by TCRdb to 2017 to 2019). Regarding the complete study: The study profiled T cell receptor beta repertoires in healthy donors and ankylosing spondylitis patients to find disease-linked TCR variants. The full study cohort was made up of roughly 25 ankylosing spondylitis patients and 108 healthy donors. Peripheral blood was sampled, and synovial fluid was additionally collected from ankylosing spondylitis patients.

Study-wide findings and limitations: Some of the motif variants had been reported before in the synovial fluid and blood of reactive arthritis patients, a finding that suggests common disease-initiation mechanisms. The disease-linked clones had a CD8+ phenotype and were found at relatively low frequencies in peripheral blood. A TCR beta motif of several highly homologous amino acid variants appeared characteristic of blood from ankylosing spondylitis patients. Significant enrichment of the disease-linked clones was reported in matched synovial fluid samples from ankylosing spondylitis patients.

The data were produced on an Illumina HiSeq 2500. Quantitative 5'-RACE with molecular barcodes was used to prepare TCR beta libraries. For the original study's pipeline: Disease-linked TCR variants were identified with a new computational method built on a probabilistic model of VDJ rearrangement. TCRdb ran its own pipeline on the public reads, namely fastp trimming at Q25 and MiXCR clone calling, and kept in-frame beta chains. Entries that share a CDR3 protein sequence are merged under the most common genes and DNA. The V and J calls, along with clone size, are taken from TCRdb and not from the paper's own processing. For this sample there are over 700,000 distinct CDR3 sequences; 15% to 20% appear just once. The top ten clonotypes cover around 19% of the sample. The clonotype comes from a male donor with ankylosing spondylitis. Sequenced: blood, either unsorted or a sorted T cell fraction (not recorded which).

This receptor has the CDR3 CASMDLRSAGGLLQETQYF. The DNA sequence is TGTGCCAGCATGGACTTGAGGAGTGCGGGAGGGCTTTTGCAAGAGACCCAGTACTTC. The chain is encoded by TRBV2 joined to TRBJ2-5; 9 bases in the middle match TRBD2. The germline V end is reduced by 7 bases and the J end by 2 bases; junction bases left unmatched: 20. The CDR3 holds 19 amino acids from the cysteine to the phenylalanine. Solely the CDR3 DNA is kept, with 57 bases framed from the first base. The germline V gene gives CDR1 as SNHLY and CDR2 as FYNNEI.